This TCR beta chain was identified during a study of shared clonotypes between healthy human individuals. As regards this clone: The same CDR3 arises from other DNA sequences in this sample as well.

The table came from immunoSEQ multiplex PCR; TCRdb's copy has only in-frame clones and leaves some out. The sample carries about 990,000 clones, 78% recorded once. The CDR3 is 13 residues long. CDR1 is SGHTA and CDR2 is FQGTGA in the germline V gene. Trimming removed 5 bases from V and 0 bases from J, with 6 bases in between. The sample taken for sequencing was memory CD4+ T cells from PBMCs. As to subset: CD45RA-negative fraction. V is TRBV7-3 and J is TRBJ2-3, with D possibly being TRBD1 (6 bases). The sequence was obtained from a man aged 18 to 35 in good health. Some clones in this sample may be carry-over from other donors' samples. CDR3 in DNA: TGTGCCAGCAGCAGGGGGAGCACAGATACGCAGTATTTT. Translation: CASSRGSTDTQYF. Full variable domain (missing parts from reference TRBV7-3 and TRBJ2-3): GAGVSQTPSNKVTEKGKYVELRCDPISGHTALYWYRQSLGQGPEFLIYFQGTGAADDSGLPNDRFFAVRPEGSVSTLKIQRTERGDSAVYLCASSRGSTDTQYFGPGTRLTVL.